The 5 T cell receptor beta chains below come from one sample, sequenced in a study of cytomegalovirus exposure and HLA in healthy donors. PCR used 60 Vbeta primers and 13 Jbeta primers. The table came from immunoSEQ multiplex PCR; TCRdb's copy has only in-frame clones and leaves some out. The sample carries under 110,000 clones, 75% to 85% recorded once. The specimen was PBMCs. The source of these receptors is a man aged 45 to 65 in good health and CMV-seronegative.

This clone is labeled as medium-sized. The V and J genes are TRBV5-1 and TRBJ2-1; 7 bases match TRBD1. Germline trimming cut 1 base from V and 7 bases from J; bases unmatched to any gene: 5. Germline CDR1 is SGHRS and CDR2 is YFSETQ. CDR3 length: 14 residues. The CDR3 nucleotides are TGCGCCAGCAGCTTGACAGGGGATGGGAATGAGCAGTTCTTC. Protein product: CASSLTGDGNEQFF. Using reference TRBV5-1 and TRBJ2-1 for the parts outside the CDR3, the full variable domain is KAGVTQTPRYLIKTRGQQVTLSCSPISGHRSVSWYQQTPGQGLQFLFEYFSETQRNKGNFPGRFSGRQFSNSRSEMNVSTLELGDSALYLCASSLTGDGNEQFFGPGTRLTVL.

The J gene is TRBJ2-5, the V gene TRBV29-1, with 7 bases that match TRBD2. Germline CDR1 is SQVTM and CDR2 is ANQGSEA. The length of the CDR3 is 13 residues. After removal of 6 bases from V and 5 bases from J, the junction contained 9 bases not matched to a gene. CDR3 protein: CSVIMTSFETQYF. In nucleotides, the CDR3 is TGCAGCGTGATAATGACTAGCTTCGAGACCCAGTACTTC.

This clone occurred a few times. The chain links TRBV5-1 to TRBJ2-3; possibly TRBD2 for D (5 bases). The CDR3 covers 14 residues. Germline-derived CDR1 and CDR2 are SGHRS and YFSETQ. V lost 2 bases and J lost 5, with 12 bases in between. The CDR3 sequence is CASSLSGRLDTQYF. CDR3 DNA: TGCGCCAGCAGCTTAAGCGGACGGTTAGATACGCAGTATTTT.

J is TRBJ2-5 and V is TRBV5-6, with TRBD1 identical over 7 bases. The CDR3 has 17 amino acids. Germline V gene data show CDR1 as SGHDT and CDR2 as YYEEEE. With 2 bases clipped from V and 0 bases from J, the junction kept 10 bases outside the gene matches. CDR3 amino acids: CASSFKTGAIYQETQYF. For the CDR3, the DNA is TGTGCCAGCAGCTTCAAAACAGGGGCTATCTACCAAGAGACCCAGTACTTC.

V and J are TRBV6-1 and TRBJ1-1; the D is unclear. Germline-derived CDR1 and CDR2 are MNHNS and SASEGT. V lost 2 bases and J 1 base, leaving 5 bases between the germline ends. This CDR3 comprises 13 residues. In DNA, the CDR3 is TGTGCCAGCAGTGAAAACAGGAACACTGAAGCTTTCTTT. Translating it yields CASSENRNTEAFF.